The 14 T cell receptor beta chains reported below all come from one sample, sequenced in a study of cytomegalovirus exposure and HLA in healthy donors. PCR used 60 Vbeta primers and 13 Jbeta primers. TCRdb's table, derived via immunoSEQ multiplex PCR, lists solely in-frame clones and lacks some. This table holds a few hundred thousand clones, less than 80% found once. Source material: PBMCs. Receptors originate from a girl aged 2-10 years in good health and CMV-seronegative.

The rearrangement links TRBV5-8 to TRBJ2-2, with D possibly TRBD2 on 7 matching bases. Germline loops: CDR1 SGHTS, CDR2 YDEGEE. Trimming left V 4 bases short and J 7 bases short, with 17 bases between. This CDR3 spans 15 amino acids. CDR3 region: CASSGGPLAVGELFF. The CDR3 bases are TGTGCCAGCAGCGGGGGGCCCCTAGCGGTCGGGGAGCTGTTTTTT.

The J gene is TRBJ2-5, the V gene TRBV7-9; tentatively, D is TRBD2 (6 bases). Trimming cost V 1 base and J 2 bases, with 14 bases left between them. The germline V gene encodes CDR1 SEHNR and CDR2 FQNEAQ (reference sequence). CDR3 length: 16 amino acids. The CDR3 nucleotides are TGTGCCAGCAGCTTAGGGGACTGGATATTTCAAGAGACCCAGTACTTC. Its translation is CASSLGDWIFQETQYF. Full variable domain (outside the CDR3, taken from reference TRBV7-9 and TRBJ2-5): DTGVSQNPRHKITKRGQNVTFRCDPISEHNRLYWYRQTLGQGPEFLTYFQNEAQLEKSRLLSDRFSAERPKGSFSTLEIQRTEQGDSAMYLCASSLGDWIFQETQYFGPGTRLLVL.

The CDR3 loop reads CASSLGTGGAGGYTF. In DNA, the CDR3 is TGTGCCAGCAGCTTAGGCACAGGGGGCGCGGGGGGCTACACCTTC. The chain combines TRBV7-2 with TRBJ1-2; TRBD1 aligns across 9 bases. The ends lost 1 base at V and 8 bases at J; junction bases unmatched: 8. CDR1 SGHTA and CDR2 FQGNSA come from the germline V gene. The CDR3 has 15 residues.

With regard to this clone: This sample also contains other DNA sequences that code for the same CDR3. The J gene is TRBJ2-2, the V gene TRBV10-1; no reliable D call. This CDR3 has 14 amino acids. V lost 0 bases and J lost 1, with 3 bases in between. Germline V CDR1 and CDR2: WNHNN, SYGVQD (reference sequence). CDR3 region: CASSESRNTGELFF. CDR3 bases: TGCGCCAGCAGTGAGTCCAGGAACACCGGGGAGCTGTTTTTT.

This clone was detected once. The chain joins TRBV5-1 to TRBJ1-6; D call uncertain. The CDR3 has 15 amino acids. With 3 bases removed from V and 6 bases from J, the gap between germline ends came to 13 bases. Germline V gives CDR1 SGHRS, CDR2 YFSETQ. CDR3 nucleotide sequence: TGCGCCAGCAGCTCCGCCGGAGCCTCTAATTCACCCCTCCACTTT. It codes for CASSSAGASNSPLHF. Looking up the rest from reference TRBV5-1 and TRBJ1-6 gives the full variable domain: KAGVTQTPRYLIKTRGQQVTLSCSPISGHRSVSWYQQTPGQGLQFLFEYFSETQRNKGNFPGRFSGRQFSNSRSEMNVSTLELGDSALYLCASSSAGASNSPLHFGNGTRLTVT.

This clone was seen only a few times. This chain links TRBV7-9 with TRBJ1-4; 7 nucleotides agree with TRBD1. The germline V gene has CDR1 SEHNR and CDR2 FQNEAQ (reference sequence). The CDR3 covers 15 residues. The trim removed 5 bases at V and 7 bases at J, leaving 10 bases unmatched. As DNA, the CDR3 is TGTGCCAGCAGCGGCCGACAGGGAGGTTTTGAAAAACTGTTTTTT. Translating it yields CASSGRQGGFEKLFF.

The rearrangement joins TRBV4-2 to TRBJ1-2, with D possibly being TRBD1 (6 bases). The V end lost 0 bases, the J end lost 4 bases, and 12 bases lay between the germline ends. The CDR3 has 15 amino acids. Germline assignment: CDR1 LGHNA and CDR2 YNFKEQ. The CDR3 loop reads CASSQDTGQSYGYTF. The CDR3, as DNA: TGTGCCAGCAGCCAAGATACCGGACAGTCCTATGGCTACACCTTC.

This chain links TRBV7-3 with TRBJ2-1, with D perhaps TRBD1 (6 bases). The CDR3 is made up of 16 amino acids. Trimming pared 5 bases from V and 0 bases from J, leaving 14 bases between. From germline, CDR1 is SGHTA and CDR2 FQGTGA. CDR3: CASSALTGSSYNEQFF. CDR3 nucleotides: TGTGCCAGCAGCGCATTAACAGGGAGCTCCTACAATGAGCAGTTCTTC.

V usage is TRBV6-5 and J usage is TRBJ2-1, with TRBD1 matching 9 bases. The ends lost 5 bases at V and 2 bases at J; junction bases unmatched: 1. This CDR3 region has 14 residues. Germline CDR1 MNHEY, CDR2 SVGAGI. For the CDR3, the DNA is TGTGCCAGCAGTCGGACAGGGGCCTACAATGAGCAGTTCTTC. Translating gives CASSRTGAYNEQFF.

This chain joins TRBV10-1 and TRBJ2-5; a possible D gene is TRBD2 (5 bases). This CDR3 is 13 amino acids long. The V end was cut by 3 bases, the J end by 4 bases, with 9 bases between. The V gene's germline CDR1 is WNHNN and CDR2 SYGVQD (reference sequence). The CDR3 sequence is CASSDSGSETQYF. The CDR3 nucleotides read TGCGCCAGCAGTGACTCGGGGTCAGAGACCCAGTACTTC.

The rearrangement links TRBV29-1 to TRBJ1-5, with D possibly TRBD1 on 5 matching bases. This CDR3 has 14 amino acids. Per germline, CDR1 SQVTM and CDR2 ANQGSEA. V was shortened by 6 bases and J by 8 bases, with 20 bases between the two germline ends. The CDR3 sequence: CSVPSGPGVEPQHF. CDR3 bases: TGCAGCGTCCCGAGTGGGCCGGGGGTTGAGCCCCAGCATTTT.

This clone came up once. The rearrangement joins TRBV6-5 to TRBJ1-2; D unclear. This CDR3 comprises 14 residues. V shed 0 bases and J shed 7 bases, with 12 bases lying between them. From germline, CDR1 is MNHEY and CDR2 SVGAGI. The DNA of the CDR3 is TGTGCCAGCAGTTACTCTGGCAGGATCACTGGCTACACCTTC. This codes for CASSYSGRITGYTF.

The chain has TRBV19 and TRBJ2-7, with 12 positions matching TRBD2. The CDR3 length is 17 residues. The V segment lost 5 bases and the J segment 3 bases; nucleotides outside the gene matches: 11. Germline V gene data show CDR1 as LNHDA and CDR2 as SQIVND (reference sequence). The CDR3 spells CASSDGRWTSGVYEQYF. In nucleotides, the CDR3 is TGTGCCAGTAGTGACGGACGGTGGACTAGCGGGGTCTACGAGCAGTACTTC.

V is TRBV4-1 and J is TRBJ2-5; 9 bases align to TRBD1. V dropped 0 bases and J dropped 5; count of bases not matched to a gene: 4. Germline lookup yields CDR1 MGHRA and CDR2 YSYEKL. This CDR3 has 15 amino acids. The CDR3 DNA sequence: TGCGCCAGCAGCCAAGACGACAGGGGGGGCGAGACCCAGTACTTC. Amino acid sequence: CASSQDDRGGETQYF.